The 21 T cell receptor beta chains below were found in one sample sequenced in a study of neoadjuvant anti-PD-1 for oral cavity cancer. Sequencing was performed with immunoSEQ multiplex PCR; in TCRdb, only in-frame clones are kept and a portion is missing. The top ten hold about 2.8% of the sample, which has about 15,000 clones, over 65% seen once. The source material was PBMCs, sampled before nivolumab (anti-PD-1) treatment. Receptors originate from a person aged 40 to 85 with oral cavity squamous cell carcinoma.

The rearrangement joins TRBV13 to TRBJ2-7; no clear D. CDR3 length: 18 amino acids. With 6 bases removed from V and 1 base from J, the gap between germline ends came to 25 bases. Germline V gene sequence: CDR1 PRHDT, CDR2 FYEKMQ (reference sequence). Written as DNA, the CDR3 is TGTGCCAGCAGTCAAACCTTTCCTACACCGGTGGGATCCTACGAGCAGTACTTC. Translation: CASSQTFPTPVGSYEQYF. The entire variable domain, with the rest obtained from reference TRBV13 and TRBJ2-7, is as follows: AAGVIQSPRHLIKEKRETATLKCYPIPRHDTVYWYQQGPGQDPQFLISFYEKMQSDKGSIPDRFSAQQFSDYHSELNMSSLELGDSALYFCASSQTFPTPVGSYEQYFGPGTRLTVT.

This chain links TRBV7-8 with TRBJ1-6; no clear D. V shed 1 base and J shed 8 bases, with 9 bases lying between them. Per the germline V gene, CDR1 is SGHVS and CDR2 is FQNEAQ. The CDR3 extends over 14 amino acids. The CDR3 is CASSLDPTYSPLHF. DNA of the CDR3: TGTGCCAGCAGCTTAGATCCCACCTATTCACCCCTCCACTTT. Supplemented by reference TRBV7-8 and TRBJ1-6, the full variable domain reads GAGVSQSPRYKVAKRGQDVALRCDPISGHVSLFWYQQALGQGPEFLTYFQNEAQLDKSGLPSDRFFAERPEGSVSTLKIQRTQQEDSAVYLCASSLDPTYSPLHFGNGTRLTVT.

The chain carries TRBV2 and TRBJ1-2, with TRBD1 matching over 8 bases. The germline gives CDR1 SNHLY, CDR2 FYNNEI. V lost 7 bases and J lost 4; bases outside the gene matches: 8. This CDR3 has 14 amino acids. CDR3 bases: TGTGCCAGCAACCAACAGGGGGAAGGCTATGGCTACACCTTC. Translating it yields CASNQQGEGYGYTF.

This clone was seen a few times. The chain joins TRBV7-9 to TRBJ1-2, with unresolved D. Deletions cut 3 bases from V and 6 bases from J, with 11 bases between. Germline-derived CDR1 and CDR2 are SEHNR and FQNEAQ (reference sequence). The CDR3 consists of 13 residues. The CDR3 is CASSFVPGNGYTF. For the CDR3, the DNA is TGTGCCAGCAGCTTTGTACCTGGGAATGGCTACACCTTC. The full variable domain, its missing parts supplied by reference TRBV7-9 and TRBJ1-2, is DTGVSQNPRHKITKRGQNVTFRCDPISEHNRLYWYRQTLGQGPEFLTYFQNEAQLEKSRLLSDRFSAERPKGSFSTLEIQRTEQGDSAMYLCASSFVPGNGYTFGSGTRLTVV.

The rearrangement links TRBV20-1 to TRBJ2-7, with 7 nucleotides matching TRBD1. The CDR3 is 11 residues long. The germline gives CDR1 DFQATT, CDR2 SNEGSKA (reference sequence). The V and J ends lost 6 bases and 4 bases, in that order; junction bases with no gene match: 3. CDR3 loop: CSAKTGYEQYF. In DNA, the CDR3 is TGCAGTGCGAAGACAGGGTACGAGCAGTACTTC.

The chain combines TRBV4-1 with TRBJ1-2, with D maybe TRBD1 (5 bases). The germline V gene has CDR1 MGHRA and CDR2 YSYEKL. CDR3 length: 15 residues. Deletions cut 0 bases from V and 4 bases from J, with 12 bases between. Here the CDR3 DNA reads TGCGCCAGCAGCCAAGACAGGGTAGGATTCTATGGCTACACCTTC. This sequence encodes CASSQDRVGFYGYTF.

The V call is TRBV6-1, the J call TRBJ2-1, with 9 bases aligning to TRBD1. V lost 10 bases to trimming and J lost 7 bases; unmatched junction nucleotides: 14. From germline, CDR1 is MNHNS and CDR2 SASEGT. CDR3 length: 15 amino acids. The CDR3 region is CATTSWDRANNEQFF. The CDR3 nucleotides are TGTGCCACCACCAGTTGGGACAGGGCTAATAATGAGCAGTTCTTC.

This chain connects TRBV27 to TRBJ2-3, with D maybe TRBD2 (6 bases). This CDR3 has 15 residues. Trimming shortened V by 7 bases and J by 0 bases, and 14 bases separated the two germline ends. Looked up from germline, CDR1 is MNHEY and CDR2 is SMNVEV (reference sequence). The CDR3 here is CASTAKGTSTDTQYF. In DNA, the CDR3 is TGTGCCAGCACCGCAAAAGGGACTAGCACAGATACGCAGTATTTT.

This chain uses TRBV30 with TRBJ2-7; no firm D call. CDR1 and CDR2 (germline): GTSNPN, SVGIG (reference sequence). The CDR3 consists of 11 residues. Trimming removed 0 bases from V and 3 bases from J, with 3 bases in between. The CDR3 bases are TGTGCCTGGAGTGTACTCTACGAGCAGTACTTC. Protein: CAWSVLYEQYF.

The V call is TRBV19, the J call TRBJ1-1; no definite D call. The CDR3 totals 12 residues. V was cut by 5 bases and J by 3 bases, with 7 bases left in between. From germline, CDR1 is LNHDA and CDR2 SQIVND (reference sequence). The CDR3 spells CASSPDHTEAFF. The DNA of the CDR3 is TGTGCCAGTAGTCCCGACCACACTGAAGCTTTCTTT. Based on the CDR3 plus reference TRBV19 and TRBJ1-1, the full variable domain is DGGITQSPKYLFRKEGQNVTLSCEQNLNHDAMYWYRQDPGQGLRLIYYSQIVNDFQKGDIAEGYSVSREKKESFPLTVTSAQKNPTAFYLCASSPDHTEAFFGQGTRLTVV.

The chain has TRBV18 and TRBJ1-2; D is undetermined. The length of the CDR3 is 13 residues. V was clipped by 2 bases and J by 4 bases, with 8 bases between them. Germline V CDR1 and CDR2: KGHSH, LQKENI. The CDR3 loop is CASSPGQLYGYTF. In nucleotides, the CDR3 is TGTGCCAGCTCACCAGGGCAGCTCTATGGCTACACCTTC.

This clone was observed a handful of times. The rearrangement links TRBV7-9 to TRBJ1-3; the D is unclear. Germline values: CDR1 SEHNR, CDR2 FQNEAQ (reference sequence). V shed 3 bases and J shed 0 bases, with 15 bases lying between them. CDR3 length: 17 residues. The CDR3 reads CASSLGPQFRSGNTIYF. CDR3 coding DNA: TGTGCCAGCAGCTTGGGTCCCCAGTTCCGCTCTGGAAACACCATATATTTT.

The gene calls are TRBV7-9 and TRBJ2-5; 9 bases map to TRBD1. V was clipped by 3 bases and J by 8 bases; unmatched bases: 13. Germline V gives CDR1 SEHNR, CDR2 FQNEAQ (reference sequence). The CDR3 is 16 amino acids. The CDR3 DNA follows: TGTGCCAGCAGCTTCCCAGTGGGACAGGGTATTGTAACCCAGTACTTC. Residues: CASSFPVGQGIVTQYF.

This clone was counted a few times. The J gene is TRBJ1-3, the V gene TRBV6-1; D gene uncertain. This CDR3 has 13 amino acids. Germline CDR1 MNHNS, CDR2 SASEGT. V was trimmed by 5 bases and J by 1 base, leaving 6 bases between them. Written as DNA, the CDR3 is TGTGCCAGCAGTCAGGAGTCTGGAAACACCATATATTTT. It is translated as CASSQESGNTIYF.

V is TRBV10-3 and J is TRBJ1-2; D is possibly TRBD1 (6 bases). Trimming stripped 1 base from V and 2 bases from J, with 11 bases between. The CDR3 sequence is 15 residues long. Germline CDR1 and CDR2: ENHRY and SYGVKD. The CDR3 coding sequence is TGTGCCATCAGTGAGTGGGGGGCGGCGAACTATGGCTACACCTTC. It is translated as CAISEWGAANYGYTF.

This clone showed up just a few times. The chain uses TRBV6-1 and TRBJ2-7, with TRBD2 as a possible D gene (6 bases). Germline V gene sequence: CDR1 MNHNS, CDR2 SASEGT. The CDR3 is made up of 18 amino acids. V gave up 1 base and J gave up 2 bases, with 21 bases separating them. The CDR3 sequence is CASSEVKNPGVAAYEQYF. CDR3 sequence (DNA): TGTGCCAGCAGTGAAGTAAAAAACCCCGGAGTAGCGGCCTACGAGCAGTACTTC.

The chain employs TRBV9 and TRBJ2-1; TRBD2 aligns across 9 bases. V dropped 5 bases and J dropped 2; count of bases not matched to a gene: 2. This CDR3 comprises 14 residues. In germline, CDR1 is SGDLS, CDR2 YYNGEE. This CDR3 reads CASSLAGAYNEQFF. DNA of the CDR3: TGTGCCAGCAGTTTAGCGGGAGCCTACAATGAGCAGTTCTTC.

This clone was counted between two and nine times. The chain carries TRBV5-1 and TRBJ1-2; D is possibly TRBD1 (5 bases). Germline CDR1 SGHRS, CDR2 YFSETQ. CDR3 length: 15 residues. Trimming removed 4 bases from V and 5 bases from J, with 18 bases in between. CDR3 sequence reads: CASSTRPGGGYGYTF. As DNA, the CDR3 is TGCGCCAGCAGCACACGCCCCGGGGGTGGGTATGGCTACACCTTC.

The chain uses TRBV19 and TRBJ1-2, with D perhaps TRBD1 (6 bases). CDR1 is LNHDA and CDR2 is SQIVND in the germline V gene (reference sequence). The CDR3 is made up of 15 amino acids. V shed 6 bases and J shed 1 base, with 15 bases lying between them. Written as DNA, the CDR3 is TGTGCCAGTAGCCGGACAGCTACTATTAACTATGGCTACACCTTC. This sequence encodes CASSRTATINYGYTF.

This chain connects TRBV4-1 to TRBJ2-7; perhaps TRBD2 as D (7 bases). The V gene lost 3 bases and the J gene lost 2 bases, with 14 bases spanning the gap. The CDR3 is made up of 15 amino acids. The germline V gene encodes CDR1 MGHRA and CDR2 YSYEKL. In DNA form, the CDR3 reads TGCGCCAGCAGCCACATGTGGGGGGGGCCCTACGAGCAGTACTTC. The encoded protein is CASSHMWGGPYEQYF.

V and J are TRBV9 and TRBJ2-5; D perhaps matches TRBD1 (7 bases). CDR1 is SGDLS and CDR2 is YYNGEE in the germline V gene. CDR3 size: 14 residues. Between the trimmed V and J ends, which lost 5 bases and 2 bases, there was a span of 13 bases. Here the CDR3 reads CASSVEGQQETQYF. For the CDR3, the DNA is TGTGCCAGCAGTGTGGAGGGACAGCAAGAGACCCAGTACTTC.